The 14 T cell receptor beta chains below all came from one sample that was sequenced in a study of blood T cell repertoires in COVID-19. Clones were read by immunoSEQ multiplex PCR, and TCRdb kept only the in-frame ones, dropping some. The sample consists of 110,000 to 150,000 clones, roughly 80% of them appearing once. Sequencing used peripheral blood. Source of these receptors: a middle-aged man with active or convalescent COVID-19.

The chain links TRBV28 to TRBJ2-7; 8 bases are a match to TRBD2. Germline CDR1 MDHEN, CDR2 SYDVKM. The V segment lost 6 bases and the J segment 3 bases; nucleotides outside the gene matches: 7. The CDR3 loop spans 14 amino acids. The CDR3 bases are TGTGCCAGCAGCCCGCCGGGACTAGTCTACGAGCAGTACTTC. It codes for CASSPPGLVYEQYF.

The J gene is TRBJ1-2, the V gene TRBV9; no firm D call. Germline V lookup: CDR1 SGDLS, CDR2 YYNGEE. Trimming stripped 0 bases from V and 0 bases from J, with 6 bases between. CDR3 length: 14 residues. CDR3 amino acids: CASSVGVTNYGYTF. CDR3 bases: TGTGCCAGCAGCGTAGGAGTGACTAACTATGGCTACACCTTC.

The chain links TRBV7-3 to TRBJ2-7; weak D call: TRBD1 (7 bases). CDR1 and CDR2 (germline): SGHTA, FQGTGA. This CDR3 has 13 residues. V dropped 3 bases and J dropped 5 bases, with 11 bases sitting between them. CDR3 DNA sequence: TGTGCCAGCAGCTTGGGCAGGGGGGACGAGCAGTACTTC. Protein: CASSLGRGDEQYF.

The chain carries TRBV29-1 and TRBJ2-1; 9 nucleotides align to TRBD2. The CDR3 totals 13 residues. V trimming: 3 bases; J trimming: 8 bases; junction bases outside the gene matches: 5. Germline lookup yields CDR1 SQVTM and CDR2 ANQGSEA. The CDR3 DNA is TGCAGCGTTGATTCTAGCGGGATATATGAGCAGTTCTTC. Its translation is CSVDSSGIYEQFF.

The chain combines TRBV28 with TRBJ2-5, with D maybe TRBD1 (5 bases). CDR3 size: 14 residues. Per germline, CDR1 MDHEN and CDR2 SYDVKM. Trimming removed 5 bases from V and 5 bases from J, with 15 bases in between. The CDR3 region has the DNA TGTGCCAGCAGTCCCCCTAGGGGCAGGGAGACCCAGTACTTC. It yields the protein CASSPPRGRETQYF.

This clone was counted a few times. As DNA, the CDR3 is TGCGCCAGCAGCTTGGCCCCCCCAGGGGGCGCGGACGGGGAGCTGTTTTTT. This translates into CASSLAPPGGADGELFF. The rearrangement links TRBV5-1 to TRBJ2-2, with 8 bases matching TRBD1. Trimming removed 0 bases from V and 7 bases from J; junction bases left unmatched: 11. Per germline, CDR1 SGHRS and CDR2 YFSETQ. The CDR3 contains 17 residues.

The chain's CDR3 is CASRPTGGETQYF. The DNA for the CDR3 is TGTGCCAGCAGACCGACAGGGGGCGAGACCCAGTACTTC. The chain has TRBV11-2 and TRBJ2-5; TRBD1 matches at 10 bases. Germline V lookup: CDR1 SGHAT, CDR2 FQNNGV. The junction had 3 bases not matched to a gene; V was cut back by 6 bases and J by 5 bases. There are 13 residues in the CDR3.

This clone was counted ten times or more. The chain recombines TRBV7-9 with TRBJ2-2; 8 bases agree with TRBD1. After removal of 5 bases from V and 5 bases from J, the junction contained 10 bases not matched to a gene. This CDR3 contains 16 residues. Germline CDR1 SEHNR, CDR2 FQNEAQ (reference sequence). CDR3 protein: CASSERQGLGTGELFF. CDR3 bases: TGTGCCAGCAGCGAAAGACAGGGGCTGGGGACCGGGGAGCTGTTTTTT. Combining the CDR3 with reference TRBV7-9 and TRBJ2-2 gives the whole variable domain DTGVSQNPRHKITKRGQNVTFRCDPISEHNRLYWYRQTLGQGPEFLTYFQNEAQLEKSRLLSDRFSAERPKGSFSTLEIQRTEQGDSAMYLCASSERQGLGTGELFFGEGSRLTVL.

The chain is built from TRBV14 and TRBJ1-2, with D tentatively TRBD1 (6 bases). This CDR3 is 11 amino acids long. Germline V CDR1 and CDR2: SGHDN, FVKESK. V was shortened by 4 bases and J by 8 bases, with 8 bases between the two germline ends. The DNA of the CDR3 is TGTGCCAGCAGCCCCCAGGGGGGCTACACCTTC. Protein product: CASSPQGGYTF.

CDR3 residues: CASSYTEYQETQYF. In DNA, the CDR3 is TGTGCCAGCAGCTATACAGAGTACCAAGAGACCCAGTACTTC. The J gene is TRBJ2-5, the V gene TRBV7-9; D gene ambiguous. The ends were cut back, 4 bases at V and 0 bases at J, with 9 bases in the middle. Germline V gives CDR1 SEHNR, CDR2 FQNEAQ (reference sequence). This CDR3 is built from 14 residues.

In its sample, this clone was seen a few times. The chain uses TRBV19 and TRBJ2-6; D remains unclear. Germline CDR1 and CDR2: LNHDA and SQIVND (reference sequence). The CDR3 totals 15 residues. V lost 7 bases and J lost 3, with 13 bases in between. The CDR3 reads CASTGAASGANVLTF. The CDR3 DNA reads TGTGCCAGTACTGGAGCTGCGAGTGGGGCCAACGTCCTGACTTTC.

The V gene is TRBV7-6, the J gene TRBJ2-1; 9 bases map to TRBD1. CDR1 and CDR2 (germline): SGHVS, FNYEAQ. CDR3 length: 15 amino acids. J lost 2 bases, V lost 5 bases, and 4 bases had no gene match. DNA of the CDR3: TGTGCCAGCAGCCCAGACAGGGGGGCCTACAATGAGCAGTTCTTC. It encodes CASSPDRGAYNEQFF.

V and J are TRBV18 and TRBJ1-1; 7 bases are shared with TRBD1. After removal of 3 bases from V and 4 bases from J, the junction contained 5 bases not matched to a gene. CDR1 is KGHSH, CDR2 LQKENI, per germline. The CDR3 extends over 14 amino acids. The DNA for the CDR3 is TGTGCCAGCTCACCTGACAGGGCGTCCACTGAAGCTTTCTTT. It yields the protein CASSPDRASTEAFF.

The CDR3 DNA follows: TGTGCCATCGGAGGGGACACAGATACGCAGTATTTT. Its protein is CAIGGDTDTQYF. The chain combines TRBV10-3 with TRBJ2-3; D possibly corresponds to TRBD2 (6 bases). Trimming left V 8 bases short and J 2 bases short, with 8 bases between. This CDR3 contains 12 residues. Germline CDR1 ENHRY, CDR2 SYGVKD.